This T cell receptor beta chain was observed in a study of blood T cell repertoires in COVID-19. Study overall: Samples of COVID-19 (acute and convalescent) were obtained from the United States, Italy and Spain. From T cells, B-cell-depleted T cells, or PBMCs came the material, which was cDNA or gDNA.

Original processing methods: For nucleated cells, counts were estimated from reference gene primer amplification. Clones were sequenced by immunoSEQ multiplex PCR, and TCRdb holds only the in-frame ones, with some missing. That table furnishes V, J and clone size, whereas the DNA furnished D and trimming. The sample has roughly 350,000 clones; about 93% are singletons. The specimen was peripheral blood. The receptor was derived from a woman aged 18-30 years who had recovered from COVID-19.

CDR3 nucleotides: TGTGCCAGCAGCAAAGCCTGCGGGAGGGCCGGGGATGAGCAGTTCTTC. The encoded protein is CASSKACGRAGDEQFF. V gene TRBV21-1 combines with J gene TRBJ2-1; TRBD2 is the table's D call and was not checked against the DNA. TRBV21-1 has pseudogene status. This CDR3 spans 16 amino acids.